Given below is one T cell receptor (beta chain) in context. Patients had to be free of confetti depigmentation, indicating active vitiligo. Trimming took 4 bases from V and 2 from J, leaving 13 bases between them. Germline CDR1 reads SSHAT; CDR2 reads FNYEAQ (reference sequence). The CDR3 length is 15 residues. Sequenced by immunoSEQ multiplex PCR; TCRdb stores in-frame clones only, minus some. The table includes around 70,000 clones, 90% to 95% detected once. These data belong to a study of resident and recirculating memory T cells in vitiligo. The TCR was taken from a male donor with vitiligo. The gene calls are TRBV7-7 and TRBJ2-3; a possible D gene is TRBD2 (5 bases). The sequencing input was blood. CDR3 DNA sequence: TGTGCCAGCAGCTCTGGACTCCTAAACACAGATACGCAGTATTTT. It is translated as CASSSGLLNTDTQYF.